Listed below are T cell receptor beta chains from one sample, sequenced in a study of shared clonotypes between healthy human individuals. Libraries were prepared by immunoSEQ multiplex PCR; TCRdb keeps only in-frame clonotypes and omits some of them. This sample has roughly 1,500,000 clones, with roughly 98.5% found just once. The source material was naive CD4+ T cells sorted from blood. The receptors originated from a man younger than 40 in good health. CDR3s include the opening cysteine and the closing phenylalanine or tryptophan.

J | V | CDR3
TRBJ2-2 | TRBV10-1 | CASRPGVVGELFF
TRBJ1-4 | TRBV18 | CASSPPGTWNEKLFF
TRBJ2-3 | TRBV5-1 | CASSFRTPSTDTQYF
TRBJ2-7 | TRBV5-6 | CASSVGLAGTEQYF
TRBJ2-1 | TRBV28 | CASRLKLAGIYNEQFF
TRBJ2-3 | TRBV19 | CASSMSGGQGIYAQYF
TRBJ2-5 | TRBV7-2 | CASSLRGGETQYF
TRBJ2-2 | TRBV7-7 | CASSLGLASGELFF
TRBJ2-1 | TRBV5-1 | CASSALGLAEYNEQFF
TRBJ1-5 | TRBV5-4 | CASSLGWGQPQHF
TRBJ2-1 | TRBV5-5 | CASSFGSPGGNEQFF
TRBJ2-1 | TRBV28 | CASAPPGTGEFNEQFF
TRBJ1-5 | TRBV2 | CASSASGDRVGDQPQHF
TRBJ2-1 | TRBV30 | CAWTLSRRTNEQFF
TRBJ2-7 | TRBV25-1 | CASSGGAFGQYF
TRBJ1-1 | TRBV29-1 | CSAQGRNTEAFF
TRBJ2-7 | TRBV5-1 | CASSPRRDSKGVYEQYF
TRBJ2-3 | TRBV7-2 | CASSLRQASTDTQYF
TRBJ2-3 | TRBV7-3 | CASSLRSGRGIDTQYF
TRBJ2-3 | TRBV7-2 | CASSLGSGSTDTQYF
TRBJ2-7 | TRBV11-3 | CASSYTGTGAEQYF
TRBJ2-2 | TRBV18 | CASSPRVGELFF
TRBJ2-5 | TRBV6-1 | CASSATEVETQYF
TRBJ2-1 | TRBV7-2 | CASSSRFGTGGNEQFF
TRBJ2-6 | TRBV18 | CASSPLVTAEKYSGANVLTF
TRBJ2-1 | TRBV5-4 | CASSLPGGGSYNEQFF
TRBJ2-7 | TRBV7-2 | CASSLDRGFYEQYF
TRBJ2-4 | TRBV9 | CASSSNHWTGGDIQYF
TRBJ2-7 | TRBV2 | CASSPVFEQYF
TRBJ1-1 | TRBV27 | CASSPTWGAEAFF